This T cell receptor beta chain is from a study of vaccination effects on CD4 cells after COVID-19. Note on this clone: The antigen is undetermined.

This CDR3 is built from 13 residues. Per the germline V gene, CDR1 is SGHNT and CDR2 is YYREEE (reference sequence). V lost 0 bases, J lost 7 bases, and 5 bases lay in between. Cultured cells yielded isolated CD4+ T cells after 10 days. The cohort was immunized with two doses of either the BNT162b2 or mRNA-1273 vaccine. The vaccine recipients had no prior SARS-CoV-2 infection, with negative nucleocapsid antibodies. In the cultures, half the medium was exchanged for IL-2 medium on days 3 and 7. Here immunoSEQ multiplex PCR was the method, and the copy in TCRdb shows in-frame clones only, minus some. There are fewer than 35,000 clones in the sample; over 70% occur only once, and about 15% lies in the top ten. Study-level findings and limits: Clones from infection and from vaccination both contracted markedly late after vaccination.

The J gene is TRBJ1-6, the V gene TRBV5-4; unclear D gene. This specimen was CD4+ T cells from PBMCs cultured without peptide, taken after COVID-19 vaccination. The receptor comes from a human donor who received a COVID-19 vaccine. The CDR3 coding sequence is TGTGCCAGCAGCTTGGACAAAAATTCACCCCTCCACTTT. Translating gives CASSLDKNSPLHF.